Below are 28 T cell receptor beta chains sequenced from a single sample in a study of T-cell reconstitution after alpha-beta-depleted transplantation in children. Preparation of the TCRbeta library involved a method that used unique molecular identifiers. TCRdb ran MiXCR on the PCR reads and lists one entry per CDR3 protein. The sample consists of 250,000 to 400,000 distinct CDR3 sequences, around 25% of them appearing once. The material was PBMCs, mostly from graft donor cells, obtained 180 days after TCRalphabeta/CD19-depleted stem cell transplant. Receptors were obtained from a male patient younger than 18 who had a stem cell transplant for acute lymphoblastic leukemia, so the T cells may come from the graft donor.

J is TRBJ2-1 and V is TRBV10-1; D is perhaps TRBD1 or TRBD2 (5 bases each). The V end was cut by 3 bases, the J end by 5 bases, with 14 bases between. CDR1 and CDR2 (germline): WNHNN, SYGVQD (reference sequence). The CDR3 spans 15 residues. As DNA, the CDR3 is TGCGCCAGCAGTGAAGGGTTGTTGGGGGACAATGAGCAGTTCTTC. Its protein product is CASSEGLLGDNEQFF.

The chain couples TRBV3-1 to TRBJ2-5; the match to TRBD2 covers 11 bases. Germline V gene sequence: CDR1 LGHDT, CDR2 YNNKEL (reference sequence). The CDR3 spans 15 residues. V shed 7 bases, J shed 2 bases, and the junction held 6 bases outside the gene matches. CDR3 region: CASKRGLAAQETQYF. The CDR3 DNA follows: TGTGCCAGCAAGAGGGGACTAGCGGCACAAGAGACCCAGTACTTC.

This clonotype turned up a few times. This sequence joins TRBV29-1 and TRBJ2-7; TRBD2 matches 8 bases. Germline CDR1 is SQVTM and CDR2 is ANQGSEA. This CDR3 is 14 amino acids long. The junction had 6 bases not matched to a gene; V was cut back by 5 bases and J by 0 bases. CDR3: CSVQTSGSSYEQYF. CDR3 DNA: TGCAGCGTTCAAACTAGCGGCAGCTCCTACGAGCAGTACTTC.

This clonotype was seen a handful of times. The rearrangement links TRBV12-3 or TRBV12-4 to TRBJ1-5; unclear D gene. CDR3 length: 17 amino acids. V lost 3 bases to trimming and J lost 0 bases, with 15 bases between them. This chain's CDR3 is CASSFEIGSLSNQPQHF. DNA for the CDR3: TGTGCCAGCAGTTTTGAAATAGGCAGCCTTAGCAATCAGCCCCAGCATTTT.

The V call is TRBV5-1, the J call TRBJ2-2; D might be TRBD1 (5 bases). The germline V gene encodes CDR1 SGHRS and CDR2 YFSETQ. This CDR3 has 13 amino acids. V was trimmed by 4 bases and J by 13 bases, leaving 17 bases between them. The CDR3 DNA reads TGCGCCAGCAGCCTACGTGAGACAGAGGCGCTGTTTTTT. This encodes CASSLRETEALFF.

The gene calls are TRBV7-9 and TRBJ2-3, with D unresolved. The CDR3 is made up of 16 amino acids. Germline CDR1 and CDR2: SEHNR and FQNEAQ (reference sequence). Trimming took off 5 bases at V and 0 bases at J, with 15 bases between the two ends. CDR3 protein: CASSIFRAPSTDTQYF. CDR3 bases: TGTGCCAGCAGCATATTTCGGGCCCCTAGCACAGATACGCAGTATTTT. The entire variable domain, with the rest obtained from reference TRBV7-9 and TRBJ2-3, is as follows: DTGVSQNPRHKITKRGQNVTFRCDPISEHNRLYWYRQTLGQGPEFLTYFQNEAQLEKSRLLSDRFSAERPKGSFSTLEIQRTEQGDSAMYLCASSIFRAPSTDTQYFGPGTRLTVL.

This clonotype was counted between two and nine times. V and J are TRBV30 and TRBJ2-7, with unresolved D. Per the germline V gene, CDR1 is GTSNPN and CDR2 is SVGIG (reference sequence). This CDR3 is 13 amino acids long. Trimming removed 0 bases from V and 3 bases from J, with 9 bases in between. CDR3 coding DNA: TGTGCCTGGAGTGTTACAGAAAACTACGAGCAGTACTTC. This translates into CAWSVTENYEQYF.

This clonotype was recorded a few times. The chain combines TRBV29-1 with TRBJ2-1; D not certain. Germline CDR1 and CDR2: SQVTM and ANQGSEA. CDR3 length equals 11 residues. With 4 bases removed from V and 6 bases from J, the gap between germline ends came to 7 bases. In DNA form, the CDR3 reads TGCAGCGTTGTACAACTCAATGAGCAGTTCTTC. It translates to CSVVQLNEQFF.

This chain connects TRBV25-1 to TRBJ1-1, with TRBD1 matching 8 bases. The CDR3 sequence is 17 residues long. Looked up from germline, CDR1 is MGHDK and CDR2 is SYGVNS. J was trimmed by 3 bases and V by 1 base; bases with no gene match: 10. In DNA, the CDR3 is TGTGCCAGCAGTGAATGGGATCTGGACAGGGCGGACACTGAAGCTTTCTTT. This sequence encodes CASSEWDLDRADTEAFF.

This clonotype was counted many times. The chain combines TRBV7-9 with TRBJ2-4; perhaps TRBD1 as D (6 bases). CDR3 length: 13 residues. Germline-derived CDR1 and CDR2 are SEHNR and FQNEAQ (reference sequence). V lost 6 bases, J lost 5 bases, and 11 bases lay in between. CDR3 residues: CASRSDSENIQYF. In DNA, the CDR3 is TGTGCCAGCAGATCGGACAGCGAAAACATTCAGTACTTC.

This clonotype was counted only a few times. V and J are TRBV10-3 and TRBJ1-2; TRBD1 aligns across 9 bases. V dropped 8 bases and J dropped 4; count of bases not matched to a gene: 5. The CDR3 contains 13 residues. Germline assignment: CDR1 ENHRY and CDR2 SYGVKD. CDR3: CAIGDREGYGYTF. Written as DNA, the CDR3 is TGTGCCATCGGGGACAGGGAGGGCTATGGCTACACCTTC.

Only a few counts were recorded for this clonotype. The rearrangement uses TRBV5-5 and TRBJ2-7, with D hard to call. This CDR3 region has 14 residues. V was pared by 0 bases and J by 2 bases, with 9 bases between. In germline, CDR1 is SGHKS, CDR2 YYEKEE (reference sequence). Here the CDR3 DNA reads TGTGCCAGCAGCTTGGACGGGCCCCCCTACGAGCAGTACTTC. Translation gives CASSLDGPPYEQYF.

The V call is TRBV18, the J call TRBJ2-5; D perhaps matches TRBD1 (5 bases). In germline, CDR1 is KGHSH, CDR2 LQKENI. CDR3 length: 14 amino acids. Trimming took off 2 bases at V and 4 bases at J, with 11 bases between the two ends. The CDR3 is CASSPNRRGETQYF. DNA of the CDR3: TGTGCCAGCTCACCAAACAGAAGGGGAGAGACCCAGTACTTC.

This clonotype was recorded a few times. The gene calls are TRBV7-9 and TRBJ1-2; D not resolved. This CDR3 has 14 amino acids. Looked up from germline, CDR1 is SEHNR and CDR2 is FQNEAQ (reference sequence). The V end lost 5 bases, the J end lost 1 base, and 11 bases lay between the germline ends. The CDR3 reads CASSPGHLNYGYTF. The CDR3 coding sequence is TGTGCCAGCAGCCCCGGGCACCTTAACTATGGCTACACCTTC.

The rearrangement links TRBV11-2 to TRBJ2-7; D is undetermined. This CDR3 has 17 residues. CDR1 is SGHAT and CDR2 is FQNNGV in the germline V gene. With 0 bases removed from V and 3 bases from J, the gap between germline ends came to 18 bases. CDR3 in amino acids: CASSLDRRVSAVYEQYF. DNA of the CDR3: TGTGCCAGCAGCTTAGATAGGCGAGTATCGGCCGTCTACGAGCAGTACTTC.

The sample holds a few counts of this clonotype. The rearrangement joins TRBV9 to TRBJ2-5, with a tentative D call TRBD2 (5 bases). CDR3 length equals 16 residues. CDR1 and CDR2 (germline): SGDLS, YYNGEE. V was shortened by 4 bases and J by 1 base, with 17 bases between the two germline ends. The CDR3 bases are TGTGCCAGCAGCTCCCGCCTCCTAGCTACCCAAGAGACCCAGTACTTC. This encodes CASSSRLLATQETQYF.

This clonotype has just a few counts. The chain carries TRBV5-1 and TRBJ2-7, with unresolved D. Trimming pared 0 bases from V and 0 bases from J, leaving 7 bases between. This CDR3 has 14 amino acids. CDR1 is SGHRS, CDR2 YFSETQ, per germline. The CDR3: CASSLEAFSYEQYF. The CDR3 coding sequence is TGCGCCAGCAGCTTGGAAGCTTTCTCCTACGAGCAGTACTTC. Variable domain in full (rest from reference TRBV5-1 and TRBJ2-7): KAGVTQTPRYLIKTRGQQVTLSCSPISGHRSVSWYQQTPGQGLQFLFEYFSETQRNKGNFPGRFSGRQFSNSRSEMNVSTLELGDSALYLCASSLEAFSYEQYFGPGTRLTVT.

Turning to this clonotype: It may be a read error: a sequence one base away is much more abundant. CDR3 in amino acids: CASRRLAHGQFF. CDR3 sequence (DNA): TGCGCCAGCAGACGACTAGCCCATGGGCAGTTCTTC. The gene calls are TRBV5-1 and TRBJ2-1; 7 nucleotides line up with TRBD2. J gave up 12 bases and V 5 bases, and 8 bases lay outside the gene matches. Per germline, CDR1 SGHRS and CDR2 YFSETQ. The CDR3 length is 12 residues.

The chain recombines TRBV5-1 with TRBJ2-5; TRBD2 matches at 7 bases. Germline CDR1 reads SGHRS; CDR2 reads YFSETQ. The CDR3 is 15 residues long. After removal of 9 bases from V and 1 base from J, the junction contained 12 bases not matched to a gene. Written as DNA, the CDR3 is TGCGCCACCCAATTGGCTAGCGGTTTCCAAGAGACCCAGTACTTC. As protein: CATQLASGFQETQYF.

This clonotype appeared a few times. The J gene is TRBJ2-5, the V gene TRBV5-6; D gene ambiguous. The CDR3 sequence is 16 residues long. V was clipped by 1 base and J by 2 bases, with 15 bases between them. Looked up from germline, CDR1 is SGHDT and CDR2 is YYEEEE. This CDR3 reads CASSLPLPPNQETQYF. The DNA for the CDR3 is TGTGCCAGCAGCTTGCCATTACCTCCGAATCAAGAGACCCAGTACTTC.

This chain links TRBV12-3 or TRBV12-4 with TRBJ2-1; 13 positions agree with TRBD2. The CDR3 covers 18 residues. The V and J ends lost 7 bases and 12 bases, in that order; junction bases with no gene match: 21. CDR3 protein: CASTPPGLAGWGRLMQFF. CDR3 nucleotides: TGTGCCAGCACCCCACCGGGACTAGCGGGGTGGGGGAGATTGATGCAGTTCTTC.

The chain recombines TRBV3-1 with TRBJ1-2; 11 positions match TRBD1. V trimming: 1 base; J trimming: 4 bases; junction bases outside the gene matches: 14. The CDR3 runs 19 residues. The germline V gene encodes CDR1 LGHDT and CDR2 YNNKEL (reference sequence). The CDR3 nucleotides are TGTGCCAGCAGCCAAGGGGGAGGACAGGGGGCGCTCCGGGGCTATGGCTACACCTTC. The encoded protein is CASSQGGGQGALRGYGYTF.

V is TRBV20-1 and J is TRBJ2-2; 7 positions agree with TRBD2. Germline lookup yields CDR1 DFQATT and CDR2 SNEGSKA (reference sequence). V gave up 6 bases and J gave up 5 bases; unmatched junction bases: 9. There are 14 residues in the CDR3. The CDR3 sequence: CSAQDWGGTGELFF. The DNA of the CDR3 is TGCAGTGCGCAGGACTGGGGGGGGACCGGGGAGCTGTTTTTT.

The V gene is TRBV9, the J gene TRBJ1-4, with 9 bases fitting TRBD1. The CDR3 extends over 15 amino acids. The germline CDR1 and CDR2 sequences are SGDLS and YYNGEE. Unmatched junction bases numbered 5, after V lost 3 bases and J lost 5 bases. The CDR3 is CASSGRGTGNEKLFF. The CDR3 DNA sequence: TGTGCCAGCAGCGGGAGGGGGACAGGGAATGAAAAACTGTTTTTT.

CDR3 protein: CASSPTSGRRGEQFF. CDR3 in DNA: TGCGCCAGCAGCCCTACTAGCGGGAGGCGTGGTGAGCAGTTCTTC. This chain joins TRBV5-1 and TRBJ2-1, with 12 nucleotides matching TRBD2. V lost 4 bases and J lost 9; bases outside the gene matches: 8. CDR1 is SGHRS, CDR2 YFSETQ, per germline. This CDR3 region has 15 residues.

Remarks on this clonotype: A junction boundary mismatches the germline segment, possibly from a read error. V usage is TRBV19 and J usage is TRBJ2-7; possibly TRBD1 or TRBD2 for D (6 bases each). The CDR3 is made up of 15 amino acids. CDR1 LNHDA and CDR2 SQIVND come from the germline V gene (reference sequence). The CDR3 here is CASSIGGAASHEQYF. The DNA for the CDR3 is TGTGCCAGTAGTATAGGGGGGGCCGCCTCCCACGAGCAGTACTTC.

This clonotype was recorded once. A read error may be the cause here, since a much bigger clone is one base away. The gene calls are TRBV12-3 or TRBV12-4 and TRBJ2-7; D might be TRBD1 (7 bases). This CDR3 is 13 amino acids long. CDR3 sequence reads: CASSLQGGYDQYF. The CDR3 nucleotides read TGTGCCAGCAGTTTACAGGGGGGCTACGATCAGTACTTC.

The chain recombines TRBV7-3 with TRBJ2-2, with unresolved D. The germline V gene has CDR1 SGHTA and CDR2 FQGTGA. V dropped 3 bases and J dropped 10 bases, with 15 bases sitting between them. CDR3 size: 14 residues. CDR3 bases: TGTGCCAGCAGCTTGACGACATCCCGCAAGGAGCTGTTTTTT. It is translated as CASSLTTSRKELFF.